The 31 T cell receptor beta chains given below trace back to one sample, sequenced in a study of blood T cell repertoires in COVID-19 (dated by TCRdb to about 2020). Library method: the immunoSEQ multiplex PCR assay. TCRdb mirrors the immuneACCESS table, restricted to in-frame sequences. Some clones are absent from its copies; in checked studies, under half trace to an unresolved V gene, and the reason for the others is unknown. The sample has over 45,000 clones on record, around four fifths of them singletons. The ten top clones hold 10% to 15% of the sample. The sequencing sample was made of peripheral blood. The receptors shown here come from a human donor in a cohort sampled during active COVID-19.

The chain has TRBV5-1 and TRBJ1-4, with TRBD1 matching over 7 bases. Trimming removed 4 bases from V and 4 bases from J; junction bases left unmatched: 4. CDR3 size: 14 residues. In germline, CDR1 is SGHRS, CDR2 YFSETQ. The CDR3 sequence: CASSQTGINEKLFF. CDR3 nucleotide sequence: TGCGCCAGCAGCCAGACAGGGATTAATGAAAAACTGTTTTTT.

This chain links TRBV5-1 with TRBJ1-3; D call uncertain. The CDR3 extends over 14 amino acids. CDR1 and CDR2 (germline): SGHRS, YFSETQ. V was clipped by 0 bases and J by 2 bases, with 6 bases between them. The CDR3 region has the DNA TGCGCCAGCAGCTTGGCGGGAACTGGAAACACCATATATTTT. Protein product: CASSLAGTGNTIYF.

The chain links TRBV30 to TRBJ2-7; tentatively, D is TRBD2 (5 bases). The CDR3 contains 11 residues. Looked up from germline, CDR1 is GTSNPN and CDR2 is SVGIG (reference sequence). Trimming removed 5 bases from V and 4 bases from J, with 9 bases in between. The CDR3 is CAWARRYEQYF. The CDR3 DNA follows: TGTGCCTGGGCTCGGAGGTACGAGCAGTACTTC.

DNA for the CDR3: TGCGCCAGCAGTGAGACCGCGGGGGCAGATACGCAGTATTTT. It codes for CASSETAGADTQYF. V is TRBV10-2 and J is TRBJ2-3; 7 bases are shared with TRBD2. After removal of 2 bases from V and 4 bases from J, the junction contained 3 bases not matched to a gene. The length of the CDR3 is 14 residues. Per the germline V gene, CDR1 is WSHSY and CDR2 is SAAADI.

This clone was seen a single time. The chain recombines TRBV19 with TRBJ1-1, with unresolved D. The ends were cut back, 4 bases at V and 0 bases at J, with 12 bases in the middle. This CDR3 has 15 amino acids. CDR1 is LNHDA, CDR2 SQIVND, per germline (reference sequence). CDR3 in amino acids: CASSTHGGVNTEAFF. CDR3 DNA: TGTGCCAGTAGTACCCATGGCGGCGTGAACACTGAAGCTTTCTTT.

The sample holds a few counts of this clone. The chain links TRBV4-1 to TRBJ2-7, with 13 bases identical to TRBD2. J lost 2 bases, V lost 4 bases, and 2 bases had no gene match. Per germline, CDR1 MGHRA and CDR2 YSYEKL. The CDR3 has 15 residues. The CDR3 DNA reads TGCGCCAGCAGCCTAACTAGCGGGGGGGCCTACGAGCAGTACTTC. Translation: CASSLTSGGAYEQYF.

This clone appeared a few times. The chain recombines TRBV19 with TRBJ1-6; D is undetermined. CDR3 length: 14 residues. In germline, CDR1 is LNHDA, CDR2 SQIVND (reference sequence). V gave up 1 base and J gave up 4 bases, with 5 bases separating them. CDR3 loop: CASSIARYNSPLHF. The CDR3 DNA sequence: TGTGCCAGTAGTATAGCACGGTATAATTCACCCCTCCACTTT.

This sequence joins TRBV3-1 (or the pseudogene TRBV3-2) and TRBJ1-2, with D maybe TRBD1 (5 bases). Germline V gene data show CDR1 as LGHDT and CDR2 as YNNKEL (reference sequence). Trimming took off 1 base at V and 0 bases at J, with 9 bases between the two ends. The CDR3 contains 15 residues. This CDR3 reads CASSQGQSPNYGYTF. The DNA for the CDR3 is TGTGCCAGCAGCCAAGGACAGTCCCCTAACTATGGCTACACCTTC.

J is TRBJ1-2 and V is TRBV4-2, with D possibly TRBD1 on 5 matching bases. The ends were cut back, 0 bases at V and 0 bases at J, with 14 bases in the middle. CDR3 length: 17 residues. Germline CDR1 and CDR2: LGHNA and YNFKEQ. The CDR3, as DNA: TGTGCCAGCAGCCAAGATAGAACAGGTACAACTAACTATGGCTACACCTTC. This codes for CASSQDRTGTTNYGYTF.

The chain combines TRBV5-1 with TRBJ2-3, with a weak D call TRBD1 (5 bases). Looked up from germline, CDR1 is SGHRS and CDR2 is YFSETQ. The V and J ends lost 4 bases and 2 bases respectively, with 8 bases between them. This CDR3 region has 13 residues. The CDR3 is CASSLDNTDTQYF. CDR3 DNA sequence: TGCGCCAGCAGCCTGGACAACACAGATACGCAGTATTTT.

The chain couples TRBV10-2 to TRBJ1-3; D is ambiguous. The germline CDR1 and CDR2 sequences are WSHSY and SAAADI. This CDR3 has 17 residues. V was pared by 0 bases and J by 0 bases, with 12 bases between. CDR3 in amino acids: CASSESSQAISGNTIYF. The CDR3 coding sequence is TGCGCCAGCAGTGAGTCTTCCCAGGCAATCTCTGGAAACACCATATATTTT.

V gene TRBV28 combines with J gene TRBJ1-2; TRBD1 is a possible D gene (5 bases). Germline values: CDR1 MDHEN, CDR2 SYDVKM. V lost 7 bases to trimming and J lost 3 bases, with 18 bases between them. The CDR3 totals 15 residues. The CDR3 bases are TGTGCCAGCACCCTAAGGGCAGGGCTGTACTATGGCTACACCTTC. This encodes CASTLRAGLYYGYTF.

This chain uses TRBV29-1 with TRBJ1-1; the D is unclear. V was pared by 6 bases and J by 1 base, with 15 bases between. From germline, CDR1 is SQVTM and CDR2 ANQGSEA. The CDR3 has 14 residues. CDR3 nucleotide sequence: TGCAGCGTCGGTGACGGGGATCCGAACACTGAAGCTTTCTTT. It specifies CSVGDGDPNTEAFF.

This chain uses TRBV7-2 with TRBJ1-2, with TRBD1 as a possible D gene (6 bases). Deletions cut 1 base from V and 0 bases from J, with 12 bases between. The CDR3 sequence is 16 residues long. From germline, CDR1 is SGHTA and CDR2 FQGNSA. The CDR3 here is CASSLGGQPSNYGYTF. DNA of the CDR3: TGTGCCAGCAGCTTAGGGGGGCAGCCCTCTAACTATGGCTACACCTTC.

This clone appeared a single time. The chain combines TRBV9 with TRBJ2-1, with a tentative D call TRBD2 (7 bases). Trimming took 1 base from V and 5 from J, leaving 25 bases between them. This CDR3 comprises 19 residues. CDR1 SGDLS and CDR2 YYNGEE come from the germline V gene. CDR3 protein: CASSVPKGRGTPPNNEQFF. The DNA for the CDR3 is TGTGCCAGCAGCGTACCGAAGGGGAGGGGGACACCACCCAACAATGAGCAGTTCTTC.

The chain recombines TRBV11-2 with TRBJ1-6, with TRBD1 as a possible D gene (5 bases). Germline assignment: CDR1 SGHAT and CDR2 FQNNGV. The CDR3 is 15 amino acids. V was pared by 1 base and J by 6 bases, with 10 bases between. DNA for the CDR3: TGTGCCAGCAGCTTAGGTCAGGGTGTTAATTCACCCCTCCACTTT. Translating it yields CASSLGQGVNSPLHF.

The rearrangement uses TRBV11-2 and TRBJ2-3; no definite D call. Per germline, CDR1 SGHAT and CDR2 FQNNGV. The V gene lost 6 bases and the J gene lost 2 bases, with 12 bases spanning the gap. This CDR3 contains 14 residues. CDR3 in DNA: TGTGCCAGCAGGTCCCTCCAGTACACAGATACGCAGTATTTT. Its protein product is CASRSLQYTDTQYF.

As to this clone: In the same sample, other DNA sequences code for this CDR3. The rearrangement uses TRBV5-6 and TRBJ1-1; 8 nucleotides align to TRBD1. The CDR3 contains 14 residues. The V gene end was trimmed by 4 bases and the J gene end by 1 base; junction bases not matched to a gene: 3. CDR1 and CDR2 from the germline V gene are SGHDT and YYEEEE. CDR3 sequence: CASSLGTGNTEAFF. The CDR3 nucleotides read TGTGCCAGCAGCCTCGGGACAGGGAACACTGAAGCTTTCTTT. The full variable domain, its missing parts supplied by reference TRBV5-6 and TRBJ1-1, is DAGVTQSPTHLIKTRGQQVTLRCSPKSGHDTVSWYQQALGQGPQFIFQYYEEEERQRGNFPDRFSGHQFPNYSSELNVNALLLGDSALYLCASSLGTGNTEAFFGQGTRLTVV.

This rearrangement joins TRBV15 to TRBJ1-2; D is possibly TRBD1 (5 bases). V dropped 0 bases and J dropped 4 bases, with 15 bases sitting between them. Germline assignment: CDR1 LNHNV and CDR2 YYDKDF (reference sequence). The CDR3 sequence is 16 residues long. The DNA for the CDR3 is TGTGCCACCAGCAGAGATCTCCAAGCAGGGCTCTATGGCTACACCTTC. Translating gives CATSRDLQAGLYGYTF. Full variable domain (outside the CDR3, taken from reference TRBV15 and TRBJ1-2): DAMVIQNPRYQVTQFGKPVTLSCSQTLNHNVMYWYQQKSSQAPKLLFHYYDKDFNNEADTPDNFQSRRPNTSFCFLDIRSPGLGDTAMYLCATSRDLQAGLYGYTFGSGTRLTVV.

The V call is TRBV6-5, the J call TRBJ2-7; 7 bases are shared with TRBD1. Trimming removed 1 base from V and 1 base from J; junction bases left unmatched: 7. Germline lookup yields CDR1 MNHEY and CDR2 SVGAGI. The length of the CDR3 is 16 residues. DNA for the CDR3: TGTGCCAGCAGTTACTTGTTGACAGGGATTTCCTACGAGCAGTACTTC. Its protein is CASSYLLTGISYEQYF.

The J gene is TRBJ1-2, the V gene TRBV5-6; weak D call: TRBD1 (6 bases). This CDR3 has 16 amino acids. Trimming shortened V by 0 bases and J by 2 bases, and 14 bases separated the two germline ends. Per germline, CDR1 SGHDT and CDR2 YYEEEE. CDR3 protein: CASSLVLRGKNYGYTF. In nucleotides, the CDR3 is TGTGCCAGCAGCTTGGTGTTGAGGGGGAAGAACTATGGCTACACCTTC.

This clone was picked up a small number of times. V gene TRBV9 combines with J gene TRBJ2-7; the match to TRBD1 covers 9 bases. The germline V gene has CDR1 SGDLS and CDR2 YYNGEE. This CDR3 spans 15 amino acids. With 4 bases clipped from V and 4 bases from J, the junction kept 9 bases outside the gene matches. The CDR3 region is CASSHPEQGAYEQYF. CDR3 DNA sequence: TGTGCCAGCAGCCACCCGGAACAGGGGGCTTACGAGCAGTACTTC.

The rearrangement joins TRBV20-1 to TRBJ1-3; 9 positions match TRBD1. The J segment lost 11 bases and the V segment lost 3 bases, leaving 8 bases of the junction unmatched. Germline V lookup: CDR1 DFQATT, CDR2 SNEGSKA (reference sequence). CDR3 size: 13 residues. CDR3 region: CSASTGTGRPIYF. The DNA for the CDR3 is TGCAGTGCTAGTACCGGGACAGGGCGCCCCATATATTTT.

The CDR3 bases are TGTGCCAGCAGTTACCATCGGGACAGGGACTATGGCTACACCTTC. It translates to CASSYHRDRDYGYTF. V and J are TRBV6-5 and TRBJ1-2; 9 bases match TRBD1. V was pared by 2 bases and J by 3 bases, with 4 bases of the junction left unmatched. Germline CDR1 MNHEY, CDR2 SVGAGI. The CDR3 is made up of 15 amino acids.

J is TRBJ1-1 and V is TRBV10-2; D gene ambiguous. Trimming stripped 5 bases from V and 1 base from J, with 14 bases between. CDR3 length: 15 residues. Germline V gene lookup returns CDR1 WSHSY and CDR2 SAAADI. DNA of the CDR3: TGCGCCAGCAGTCACCGGGGTACCAAGAACACTGAAGCTTTCTTT. This gives the protein CASSHRGTKNTEAFF.

The gene calls are TRBV6-2 or TRBV6-3 and TRBJ2-7; weak D call: TRBD2 (5 bases). The ends were cut back, 6 bases at V and 6 bases at J, with 21 bases in the middle. The CDR3 runs 15 residues. CDR1 and CDR2 from the germline V gene are MNHEY and SVGEGT. CDR3 bases: TGTGCCAGCAGCCGTGGCGGGCTAACGGAATCCGAGCAGTACTTC. Residues: CASSRGGLTESEQYF.

The chain recombines TRBV19 with TRBJ1-6; tentative D call: TRBD1 (5 bases). This CDR3 spans 15 amino acids. With 7 bases removed from V and 6 bases from J, the gap between germline ends came to 16 bases. The germline V gene encodes CDR1 LNHDA and CDR2 SQIVND (reference sequence). Written as DNA, the CDR3 is TGTGCCAGTACCCCCAGCGGGGGAGGTAATTCACCCCTCCACTTT. As protein: CASTPSGGGNSPLHF. Drawing the rest from reference TRBV19 and TRBJ1-6, the complete variable domain is DGGITQSPKYLFRKEGQNVTLSCEQNLNHDAMYWYRQDPGQGLRLIYYSQIVNDFQKGDIAEGYSVSREKKESFPLTVTSAQKNPTAFYLCASTPSGGGNSPLHFGNGTRLTVT.

The chain has TRBV18 and TRBJ2-5; D gene ambiguous. Germline V gives CDR1 KGHSH, CDR2 LQKENI. V was cut by 2 bases and J by 2 bases, with 9 bases left in between. This CDR3 has 14 residues. CDR3 residues: CASSPGQQQETQYF. The CDR3 region has the DNA TGTGCCAGCTCACCAGGGCAGCAGCAAGAGACCCAGTACTTC.

This sequence joins TRBV4-3 and TRBJ2-1; 10 bases are shared with TRBD2. Germline lookup yields CDR1 LGHNA and CDR2 YSLEER. The CDR3 spans 16 residues. Trimming cost V 1 base and J 7 bases; bases outside gene matches: 7. The CDR3 loop reads CASSQVRAGGRNEQFF. The CDR3 DNA reads as TGCGCCAGCAGCCAAGTCCGAGCGGGGGGGCGAAATGAGCAGTTCTTC.

The chain employs TRBV7-2 and TRBJ1-5; maybe TRBD1 (6 bases). V lost 4 bases and J lost 6, with 16 bases in between. The germline V gene encodes CDR1 SGHTA and CDR2 FQGNSA. The CDR3 runs to 15 residues. CDR3 in amino acids: CASSSLYQGRQPQHF. In DNA form, the CDR3 reads TGTGCCAGCAGCTCCCTTTATCAGGGGCGTCAGCCCCAGCATTTT. Together with reference TRBV7-2 and TRBJ1-5, the CDR3 gives the full variable domain: GAGVSQSPSNKVTEKGKDVELRCDPISGHTALYWYRQSLGQGLEFLIYFQGNSAPDKSGLPSDRFSAERTGGSVSTLTIQRTQQEDSAVYLCASSSLYQGRQPQHFGDGTRLSIL.

The V gene is TRBV7-2, the J gene TRBJ2-7; the D is unclear. The CDR3 contains 14 residues. Germline lookup yields CDR1 SGHTA and CDR2 FQGNSA. The ends were cut back, 0 bases at V and 6 bases at J, with 12 bases in the middle. The DNA of the CDR3 is TGTGCCAGCAGCTTAGCCGCTAGAACGACCGAGCAGTACTTC. Amino acid sequence: CASSLAARTTEQYF.